This T cell receptor (beta chain) was identified in a study of blood T cell repertoires in COVID-19. Looking at the study overall: PBMCs, B-cell-depleted T cells, or T cells provided the cDNA or gDNA that made up the material.

As processed by the authors: Amplification of reference gene primers provided the estimated nucleated cell counts. TCRdb's table, derived via immunoSEQ multiplex PCR, lists solely in-frame clones and lacks some. The V and J calls and clone size were taken over from that table, and D and trimming were inferred from the DNA. The table lists 35,000 to 55,000 clones, about 90% of them singletons. Trimming took off 4 bases at V and 6 bases at J, with 26 bases between the two ends. From germline, CDR1 is SGHKS and CDR2 YYEKEE (reference sequence). The length of the CDR3 is 18 residues. The chain employs TRBV5-5 and TRBJ1-5, with a possible D match to TRBD1 (6 bases). This receptor was taken from a man in his fifties or sixties with active COVID-19. Material for sequencing was peripheral blood. CDR3 nucleotide sequence: TGTGCCAGCAGCGCATCCTGGGGCCGGGGGGCTGGTGGTCAGCCCCAGCATTTT. It is translated as CASSASWGRGAGGQPQHF.